This TCR beta chain came from a study of shared clonotypes between healthy human individuals. The assay was immunoSEQ multiplex PCR, and TCRdb's table has in-frame clones only and misses some. The table shows roughly 1,000,000 clones, with approximately 80% occurring only once. This clone was detected only a few times. This CDR3 is also generated by other DNA sequences in the sample. The CDR3 is made up of 10 amino acids. Germline assignment: CDR1 DFQATT and CDR2 SNEGSKA (reference sequence). The V and J genes are TRBV20-1 and TRBJ1-1; D is possibly TRBD1 (6 bases). The sample consisted of memory CD4+ T cells from PBMCs. Subset defined: CD45RA-negative fraction. This clonotype was obtained from a man aged 18 to 30 in good health. Some clones in this sample may be carry-over from other donors' samples. The CDR3 protein is CRFRGTEAFF. The CDR3 nucleotides are TGCAGGTTCAGGGGCACTGAAGCTTTCTTT.